This T cell receptor beta chain stems from a study of T-cell memory formation after mild COVID-19. Notes on the study in general: The study found balanced CD4/CD8 in clones contracting day 15 to 85 and a CD4+ lean in later expanders. CD4+ contracting clones lay mainly in CM and EM, CD8+ ones in EMRA. Pre-infection memory contained some responding clones, which suggested that cross-reactive memory had joined.

From 5'RACE with constant-segment primers came TCR alpha and TCR beta cDNA libraries that carried sample barcodes and UMIs. TCRdb passed the 5' RACE reads through MiXCR, listing each CDR3 protein once. This table has 300,000 to 350,000 distinct CDR3 sequences, roughly an eighth appearing once. With regard to this clonotype: What it binds is unknown.

This CDR3 has 16 amino acids. V lost 0 bases and J 2 bases, leaving 14 bases between the germline ends. Germline V lookup: CDR1 LNHDA, CDR2 SQIVND (reference sequence). Sequencing was performed on PBMCs or a T cell subset sorted from them (not recorded which). This chain connects TRBV19 to TRBJ2-7; the D gene could be TRBD1 or TRBD2 (5 bases each). The receptor was isolated from a man between 18 and 35 years old who had mild COVID-19 (a few samples of this study predate the infection). Cell type and time point are not known. The CDR3 nucleotides are TGTGCCAGTAGTATAGATCCCCGGGACGGCGCCTACGAGCAGTACTTC. This codes for CASSIDPRDGAYEQYF.